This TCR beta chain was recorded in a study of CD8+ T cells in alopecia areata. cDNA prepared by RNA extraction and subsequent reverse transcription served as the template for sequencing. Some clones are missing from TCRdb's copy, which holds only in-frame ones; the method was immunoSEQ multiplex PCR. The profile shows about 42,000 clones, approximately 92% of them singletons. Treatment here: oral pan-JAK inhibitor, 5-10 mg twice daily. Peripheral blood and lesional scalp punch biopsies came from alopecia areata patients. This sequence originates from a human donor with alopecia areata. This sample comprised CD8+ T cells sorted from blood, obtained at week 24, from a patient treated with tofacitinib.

DNA for the CDR3: TGCAGCGTTCCTTCACCCCTAGCGGCAGATACGCAGTATTTT. It translates to CSVPSPLAADTQYF. This chain uses TRBV29-1 with TRBJ2-3; the match to TRBD2 covers 7 bases. V lost 5 bases and J lost 4; bases outside the gene matches: 9. Germline V gene lookup returns CDR1 SQVTM and CDR2 ANQGSEA. The CDR3 covers 14 residues.